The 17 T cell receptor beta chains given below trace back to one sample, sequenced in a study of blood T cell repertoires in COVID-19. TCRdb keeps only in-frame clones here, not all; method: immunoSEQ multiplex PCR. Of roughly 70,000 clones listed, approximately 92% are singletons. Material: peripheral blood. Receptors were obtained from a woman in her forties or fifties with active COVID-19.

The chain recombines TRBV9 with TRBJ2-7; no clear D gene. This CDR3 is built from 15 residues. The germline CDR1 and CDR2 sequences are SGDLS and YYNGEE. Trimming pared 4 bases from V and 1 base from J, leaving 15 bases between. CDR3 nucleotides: TGTGCCAGCAGCCCCACAGTTTCCCCATCCTACGAGCAGTACTTC. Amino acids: CASSPTVSPSYEQYF.

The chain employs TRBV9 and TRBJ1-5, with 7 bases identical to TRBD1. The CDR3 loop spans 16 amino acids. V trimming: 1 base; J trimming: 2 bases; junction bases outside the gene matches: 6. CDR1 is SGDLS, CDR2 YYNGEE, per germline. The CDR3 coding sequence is TGTGCCAGCAGCGTAAGAGACAGGGAGGGCAATCAGCCCCAGCATTTT. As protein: CASSVRDREGNQPQHF.

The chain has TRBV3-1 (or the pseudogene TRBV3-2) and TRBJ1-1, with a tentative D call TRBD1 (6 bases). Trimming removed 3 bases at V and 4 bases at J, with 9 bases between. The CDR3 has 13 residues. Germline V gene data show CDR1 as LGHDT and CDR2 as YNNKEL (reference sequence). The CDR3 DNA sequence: TGTGCCAGCAGCCAGGGAGGGGGCACTGAAGCTTTCTTT. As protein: CASSQGGGTEAFF.

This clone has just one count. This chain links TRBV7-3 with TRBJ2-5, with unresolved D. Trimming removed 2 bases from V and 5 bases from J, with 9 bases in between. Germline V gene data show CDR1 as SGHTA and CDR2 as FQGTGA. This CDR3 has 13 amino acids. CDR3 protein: CASSLSLEETQYF. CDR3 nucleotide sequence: TGTGCCAGCAGCTTATCGCTAGAGGAGACCCAGTACTTC.

Written as DNA, the CDR3 is TGTGCCAGCAGCCGGGACATAGAAGAAGCTTTCTTT. The encoded protein is CASSRDIEEAFF. The rearrangement uses TRBV4-2 and TRBJ1-1, with D maybe TRBD1 (6 bases). The CDR3 runs 12 residues. CDR1 is LGHNA and CDR2 is YNFKEQ in the germline V gene. The V end lost 4 bases, the J end lost 8 bases, and 11 bases lay between the germline ends.

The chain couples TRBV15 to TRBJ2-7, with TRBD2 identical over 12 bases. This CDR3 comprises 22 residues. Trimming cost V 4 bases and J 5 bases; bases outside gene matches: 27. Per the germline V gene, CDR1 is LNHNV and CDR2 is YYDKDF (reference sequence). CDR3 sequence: CATSTRVGMTSGRSGASHEQYF. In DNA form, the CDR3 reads TGTGCCACCAGCACAAGGGTGGGAATGACTAGCGGGAGATCCGGTGCGAGCCACGAGCAGTACTTC.

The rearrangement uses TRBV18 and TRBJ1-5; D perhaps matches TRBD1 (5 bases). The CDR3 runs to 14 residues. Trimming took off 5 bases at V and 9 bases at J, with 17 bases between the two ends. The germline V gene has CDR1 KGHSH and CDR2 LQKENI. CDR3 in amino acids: CASSAGRPEGPQHF. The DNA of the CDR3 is TGTGCCAGCTCAGCGGGACGGCCCGAGGGGCCCCAGCATTTT.

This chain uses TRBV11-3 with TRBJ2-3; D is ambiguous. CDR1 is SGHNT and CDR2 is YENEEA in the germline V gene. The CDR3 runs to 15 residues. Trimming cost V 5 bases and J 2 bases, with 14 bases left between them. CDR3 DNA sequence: TGTGCCAGCAGCCTCGGTGGTCAGGACACAGATACGCAGTATTTT. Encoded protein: CASSLGGQDTDTQYF.

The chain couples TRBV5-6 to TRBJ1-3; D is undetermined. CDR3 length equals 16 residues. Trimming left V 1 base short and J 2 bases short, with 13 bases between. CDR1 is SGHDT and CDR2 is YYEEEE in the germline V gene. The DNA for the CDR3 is TGTGCCAGCAGCTTGTACAGCCCCGTAACTGGAAACACCATATATTTT. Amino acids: CASSLYSPVTGNTIYF.

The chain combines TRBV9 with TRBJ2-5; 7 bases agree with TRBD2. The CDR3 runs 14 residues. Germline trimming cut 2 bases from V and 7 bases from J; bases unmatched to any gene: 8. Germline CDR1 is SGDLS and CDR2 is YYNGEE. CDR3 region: CASSVLAGEGTQYF. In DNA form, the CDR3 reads TGTGCCAGCAGCGTCCTCGCGGGAGAGGGGACCCAGTACTTC.

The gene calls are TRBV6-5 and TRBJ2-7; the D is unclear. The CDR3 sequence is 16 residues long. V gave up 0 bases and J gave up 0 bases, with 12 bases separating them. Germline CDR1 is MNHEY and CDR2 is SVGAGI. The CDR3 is CASSYSHRQASYEQYF. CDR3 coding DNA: TGTGCCAGCAGTTACTCTCATAGGCAGGCCTCCTACGAGCAGTACTTC.

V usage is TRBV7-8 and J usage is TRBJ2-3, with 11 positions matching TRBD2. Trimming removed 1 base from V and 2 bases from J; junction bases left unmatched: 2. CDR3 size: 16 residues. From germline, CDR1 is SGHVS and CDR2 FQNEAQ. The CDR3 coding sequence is TGTGCCAGCAGCTTAGTAGCGGGGGGGGCCACAGATACGCAGTATTTT. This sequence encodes CASSLVAGGATDTQYF.

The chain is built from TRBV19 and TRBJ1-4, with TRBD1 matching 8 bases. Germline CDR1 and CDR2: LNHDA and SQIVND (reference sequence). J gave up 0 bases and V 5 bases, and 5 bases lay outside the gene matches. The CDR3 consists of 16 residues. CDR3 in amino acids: CASSPDREATNEKLFF. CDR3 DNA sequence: TGTGCCAGTAGTCCGGACAGGGAGGCAACTAATGAAAAACTGTTTTTT.

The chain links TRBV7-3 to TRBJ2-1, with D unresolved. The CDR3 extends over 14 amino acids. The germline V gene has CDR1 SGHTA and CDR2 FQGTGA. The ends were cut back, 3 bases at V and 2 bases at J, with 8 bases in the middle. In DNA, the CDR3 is TGTGCCAGCAGCTTGAGCGTTCCCTACAATGAGCAGTTCTTC. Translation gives CASSLSVPYNEQFF.

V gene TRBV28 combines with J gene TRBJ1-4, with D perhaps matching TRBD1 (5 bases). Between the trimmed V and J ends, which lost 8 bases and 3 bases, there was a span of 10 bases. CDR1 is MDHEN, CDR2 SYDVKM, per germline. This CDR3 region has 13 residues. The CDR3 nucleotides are TGTGCCAGCGAGCAGGGCGCTAATGAAAAACTGTTTTTT. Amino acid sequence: CASEQGANEKLFF.

For the CDR3, the DNA is TGTGCCAGCAGTACTTTGATTCCGGGACAGGTCCGTCGGGACAACAATCAGCCCCAGCATTTT. This encodes CASSTLIPGQVRRDNNQPQHF. The chain is built from TRBV27 and TRBJ1-5; 8 nucleotides agree with TRBD1. This CDR3 has 21 amino acids. Germline lookup yields CDR1 MNHEY and CDR2 SMNVEV (reference sequence). With V trimmed by 5 bases and J by 3 bases, 24 bases remained unmatched.

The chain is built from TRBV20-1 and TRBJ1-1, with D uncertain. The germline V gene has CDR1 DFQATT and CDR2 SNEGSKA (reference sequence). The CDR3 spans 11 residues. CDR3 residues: CTSRENTEAFF. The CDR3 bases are TGCACCTCACGGGAAAACACTGAAGCTTTCTTT.